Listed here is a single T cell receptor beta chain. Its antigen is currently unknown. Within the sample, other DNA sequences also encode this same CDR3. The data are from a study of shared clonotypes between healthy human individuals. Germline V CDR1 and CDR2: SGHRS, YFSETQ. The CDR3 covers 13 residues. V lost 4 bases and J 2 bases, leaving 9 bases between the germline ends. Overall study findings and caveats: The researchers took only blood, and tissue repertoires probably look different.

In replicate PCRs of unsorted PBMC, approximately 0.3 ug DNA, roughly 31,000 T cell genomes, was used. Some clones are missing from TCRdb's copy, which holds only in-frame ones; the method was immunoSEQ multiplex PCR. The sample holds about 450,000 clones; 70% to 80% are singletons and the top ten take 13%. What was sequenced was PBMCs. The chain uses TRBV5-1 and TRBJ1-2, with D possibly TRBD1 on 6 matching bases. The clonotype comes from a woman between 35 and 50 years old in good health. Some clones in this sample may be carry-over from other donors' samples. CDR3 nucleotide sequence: TGCGCCAGCAGCCCCGGACAGAACTATGGCTACACCTTC. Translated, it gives CASSPGQNYGYTF. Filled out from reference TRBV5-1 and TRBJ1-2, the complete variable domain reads KAGVTQTPRYLIKTRGQQVTLSCSPISGHRSVSWYQQTPGQGLQFLFEYFSETQRNKGNFPGRFSGRQFSNSRSEMNVSTLELGDSALYLCASSPGQNYGYTFGSGTRLTVV.